The 3 T cell receptor beta chains below come from one sample, sequenced in a study of identical twins. Via MiXCR, TCRdb re-called the 5' RACE reads, giving one row per CDR3 protein. The profile covers around 500,000 distinct CDR3 sequences, with more than 13% appearing a single time and about 0.54% taken by the ten largest. This sample was shared with a second study, whose subject was yellow fever vaccine responses in identical twins.

The sequencing sample was made of CD4+ T cells sorted from blood. These receptors all come from a woman aged 18 to 35 in good health.

In DNA form, the CDR3 reads TGTGCCAGCAGTCCCCAAATGGGACAGGGGGCTGAAGCTTTCTTT. This gives the protein CASSPQMGQGAEAFF. The V and J genes are TRBV6-4 and TRBJ1-1, with 11 bases lining up with TRBD1. Germline assignment: CDR1 MRHNA and CDR2 SNTAGT. V was clipped by 5 bases and J by 6 bases; unmatched bases: 8. This CDR3 has 15 residues.

This clonotype has more than one count but fewer than ten. J is TRBJ1-2 and V is TRBV12-3 or TRBV12-4; tentative D call: TRBD1 (6 bases). The V end was cut by 5 bases, the J end by 4 bases, with 8 bases between. The CDR3 is made up of 12 amino acids. CDR3 residues: CASSADSYGYTF. CDR3 nucleotides: TGTGCCAGCAGTGCGGACAGCTATGGCTACACCTTC.

There are a few counts of this clonotype. This chain joins TRBV7-9 and TRBJ2-7; D may be TRBD2 (5 bases). CDR3 length equals 16 residues. In germline, CDR1 is SEHNR, CDR2 FQNEAQ (reference sequence). V shed 2 bases and J shed 2 bases, with 16 bases lying between them. The CDR3 DNA sequence: TGTGCCAGCAGCTTAAAGTCCTCGTCGGGAACCTACGAGCAGTACTTC. This translates into CASSLKSSSGTYEQYF.